The 21 T cell receptor beta chains presented below share a single source sample, sequenced in a study of CD8+CD57+ T cells in acquired aplastic anemia. Profiling that covered TCR beta VDJ and CDR3 relied on genomic DNA as its template. TCRdb re-called the reads through MiXCR, storing one row per CDR3 protein. The table lists some 140,000 distinct CDR3 sequences, around two fifths of them singletons. The specimen was sorted CD4+, CD8+, or CD8+CD57+ T cells (not recorded which) from PBMCs. The receptors were sampled from a human donor in good health, serving as a control.

This clonotype was counted ten times or more. The chain combines TRBV19 with TRBJ2-7; 7 bases align to TRBD2. Germline assignment: CDR1 LNHDA and CDR2 SQIVND (reference sequence). This CDR3 comprises 13 residues. After removal of 6 bases from V and 3 bases from J, the junction contained 5 bases not matched to a gene. CDR3 bases: TGTGCCAGTAGAAGTCCTAGCGGCTACGAGCAGTACTTC. Protein sequence: CASRSPSGYEQYF.

The V and J genes are TRBV7-2 and TRBJ2-3; 9 nucleotides match TRBD1. This CDR3 has 16 residues. The V segment lost 0 bases and the J segment 0 bases; nucleotides outside the gene matches: 1. The germline gives CDR1 SGHTA, CDR2 FQGNSA. The CDR3 DNA follows: TGTGCCAGCAGCTTAGCTGGGACAGGGAGCACAGATACGCAGTATTTT. Amino acid sequence: CASSLAGTGSTDTQYF.

The rearrangement links TRBV7-9 to TRBJ1-2; perhaps TRBD1 as D (5 bases). Germline V gene data show CDR1 as SEHNR and CDR2 as FQNEAQ (reference sequence). Trimming stripped 8 bases from V and 0 bases from J, with 13 bases between. The CDR3 consists of 14 residues. The CDR3 nucleotides read TGTGCCAGCTCACCCGGGGGAGCTAACTATGGCTACACCTTC. Its translation is CASSPGGANYGYTF.

This clonotype has at least ten counts. At one end, the junction sequence differs from germline, possibly due to a read error. The chain is built from TRBV24-1 and TRBJ2-1; 8 bases fit TRBD1. This CDR3 has 12 amino acids. Germline V gives CDR1 KGHDR, CDR2 SFDVKD. The CDR3 DNA is TGTGCCACCAGTGACCTAGGGACAGGTTTAAGCTTC. Translated: CATSDLGTGLSF.

In its sample, this clonotype was seen many times. The chain recombines TRBV7-9 with TRBJ1-1, with D unclear. Germline values: CDR1 SEHNR, CDR2 FQNEAQ (reference sequence). This CDR3 contains 12 residues. V lost 3 bases to trimming and J lost 11 bases, with 13 bases between them. The CDR3 spells CASSLARTRAFF. The CDR3 DNA sequence: TGTGCCAGCAGCTTGGCAAGGACTCGGGCTTTCTTT. Supplemented by reference TRBV7-9 and TRBJ1-1, the full variable domain reads DTGVSQNPRHKITKRGQNVTFRCDPISEHNRLYWYRQTLGQGPEFLTYFQNEAQLEKSRLLSDRFSAERPKGSFSTLEIQRTEQGDSAMYLCASSLARTRAFFGQGTRLTVV.

This clonotype was found many times. V gene TRBV2 combines with J gene TRBJ1-3; tentative D call: TRBD1 (5 bases). With 9 bases removed from V and 5 bases from J, the gap between germline ends came to 17 bases. The germline V gene has CDR1 SNHLY and CDR2 FYNNEI. This CDR3 is 14 amino acids long. CDR3 bases: TGTGCCAGTTTTTTGGGGGAGATAAGAAACACCATATATTTT. It yields the protein CASFLGEIRNTIYF. Complete variable domain (other parts from reference TRBV2 and TRBJ1-3): EPEVTQTPSHQVTQMGQEVILRCVPISNHLYFYWYRQILGQKVEFLVSFYNNEISEKSEIFDDQFSVERPDGSNFTLKIRSTKLEDSAMYFCASFLGEIRNTIYFGEGSWLTVV.

The chain uses TRBV10-3 and TRBJ1-6, with 7 bases aligning to TRBD1. V lost 11 bases to trimming and J lost 8 bases; unmatched junction nucleotides: 9. This CDR3 region has 13 residues. The germline V gene has CDR1 ENHRY and CDR2 SYGVKD. The CDR3 nucleotides are TGTGCCGTCCGTACAGGGGAGTATTCACCCCTCCACTTT. This gives the protein CAVRTGEYSPLHF.

A few counts support this clonotype. At one end, the junction sequence differs from germline, possibly due to a read error. The chain combines TRBV3-1 with TRBJ2-5; TRBD2 might be the D (5 bases). The germline V gene encodes CDR1 LGHDT and CDR2 YNNKEL (reference sequence). The CDR3 is made up of 16 amino acids. CDR3 sequence reads: CASSPTSGGPQETQYF. CDR3 sequence (DNA): TGCGCCAGCAGCCCAACCTCAGGAGGCCCCCAAGAGACCCAGTACTTC.

Many counts were recorded for this clonotype. The J gene is TRBJ1-5, the V gene TRBV24-1, with D perhaps TRBD1 (5 bases). The CDR3 runs 15 residues. The V end was cut by 4 bases, the J end by 4 bases, with 13 bases between. Germline values: CDR1 KGHDR, CDR2 SFDVKD. CDR3 protein: CATSEKGRGNQPQHF. The CDR3 DNA is TGTGCCACCAGTGAAAAGGGACGGGGGAATCAGCCCCAGCATTTT.

V and J are TRBV18 and TRBJ1-3; the match to TRBD1 covers 8 bases. CDR1 and CDR2 (germline): KGHSH, LQKENI. The CDR3 is made up of 16 amino acids. J was trimmed by 0 bases and V by 4 bases; bases with no gene match: 5. The CDR3 bases are TGTGCCAGCTCACGACAGGGGCCCAACTCTGGAAACACCATATATTTT. It yields the protein CASSRQGPNSGNTIYF.

The sample holds many counts of this clonotype. The gene calls are TRBV14 and TRBJ2-1; D might be TRBD1 (5 bases). V was clipped by 8 bases and J by 4 bases, with 6 bases between them. Germline CDR1 and CDR2: SGHDN and FVKESK. The CDR3 is 11 amino acids. Here the CDR3 reads CASGQYNEQFF. The CDR3 DNA sequence: TGTGCCAGCGGACAATACAATGAGCAGTTCTTC.

There are a few counts of this clonotype. V and J are TRBV18 and TRBJ2-2; 8 bases are shared with TRBD2. The CDR3 consists of 17 residues. Per germline, CDR1 KGHSH and CDR2 LQKENI. Germline trimming cut 3 bases from V and 0 bases from J; bases unmatched to any gene: 6. As DNA, the CDR3 is TGTGCCAGCTCACCCTTACCGGGAGGGTCGAACACCGGGGAGCTGTTTTTT. It is translated as CASSPLPGGSNTGELFF.

In this sample, this clonotype turned up many times. Germline is not matched at one junction end, which may reflect a read error. The V gene is TRBV7-9, the J gene TRBJ2-7, with 7 bases identical to TRBD1. The CDR3 totals 11 residues. Germline CDR1 reads SEHNR; CDR2 reads FQNEAQ (reference sequence). The CDR3 DNA follows: TGTGCCAGCAGCTTAGAAGGGACAGTGACTTTC. This codes for CASSLEGTVTF.

This clonotype appeared a few times. The chain uses TRBV12-3 or TRBV12-4 and TRBJ1-2; maybe TRBD1 (5 bases). The CDR3 consists of 18 residues. V was shortened by 8 bases and J by 1 base, with 26 bases between the two germline ends. The chain's CDR3 is CASHHPRLQGRLNYGYTF. The CDR3 bases are TGTGCCAGCCATCATCCCCGGCTTCAGGGACGACTTAACTATGGCTACACCTTC.

A note on this clonotype: A much larger clone sits a single nucleotide away, making a read error possible. The V call is TRBV30, the J call TRBJ2-3; 7 bases agree with TRBD2. Germline lookup yields CDR1 GTSNPN and CDR2 SVGIG (reference sequence). The CDR3 is 13 amino acids. J lost 3 bases, V lost 5 bases, and 5 bases had no gene match. CDR3 sequence (DNA): TGTGCCTGGTCTAGCGGACTTACAGATACGCAGTATTTT. This codes for CAWSSGLTDTQYF.

This clonotype was seen at least ten times. The rearrangement joins TRBV5-4 to TRBJ1-6; TRBD1 might be the D (6 bases). CDR1 is SGHNT and CDR2 is YYREEE in the germline V gene (reference sequence). Trimming took off 3 bases at V and 6 bases at J, with 19 bases between the two ends. The CDR3 has 17 amino acids. Here the CDR3 reads CASSSGGGVAINSPLHF. CDR3 sequence (DNA): TGTGCCAGCAGCTCGGGGGGCGGGGTGGCTATTAATTCACCCCTCCACTTT.

This clonotype was observed at least ten times. The chain is built from TRBV6-1 and TRBJ2-3; 7 bases map to TRBD2. The CDR3 runs to 12 residues. Trimming removed 10 bases from V and 1 base from J; junction bases left unmatched: 2. Germline V gives CDR1 MNHNS, CDR2 SASEGT. The CDR3 DNA reads TGTGCCACCCGGGGGGGCACAGATACGCAGTATTTT. Translation: CATRGGTDTQYF.

The chain recombines TRBV7-8 with TRBJ1-1; no clear D. Deletions cut 6 bases from V and 6 bases from J, with 11 bases between. Germline CDR1 reads SGHVS; CDR2 reads FQNEAQ. The CDR3 has 12 amino acids. In DNA form, the CDR3 reads TGTGCCAGCAGACCCACCCAGGCTGAAGCTTTCTTT. Its translation is CASRPTQAEAFF.

The V call is TRBV20-1, the J call TRBJ2-3, with D tentatively TRBD2 (6 bases). This CDR3 comprises 15 residues. The germline CDR1 and CDR2 sequences are DFQATT and SNEGSKA (reference sequence). Between the trimmed V and J ends, which lost 3 bases and 2 bases, there was a span of 15 bases. CDR3 region: CSASGASVLTDTQYF. DNA for the CDR3: TGCAGTGCTAGTGGGGCTAGCGTACTCACAGATACGCAGTATTTT.

V and J are TRBV20-1 and TRBJ2-5; 8 bases match TRBD2. The V segment lost 0 bases and the J segment 13 bases; nucleotides outside the gene matches: 13. Germline V CDR1 and CDR2: DFQATT, SNEGSKA (reference sequence). The CDR3 covers 14 residues. The CDR3 nucleotides read TGCAGTGCTAGAGACGGGCGGGGGGCCCAGGCGGGGTACTTC. It translates to CSARDGRGAQAGYF.

The table lists this clonotype with many counts. The chain joins TRBV3-1 to TRBJ1-2; D gene uncertain. Germline CDR1 reads LGHDT; CDR2 reads YNNKEL (reference sequence). V was pared by 0 bases and J by 5 bases, with 10 bases between. The CDR3 spans 14 residues. DNA of the CDR3: TGTGCCAGCAGCCAAGATTCGACGGGATATGGCTACACCTTC. It encodes CASSQDSTGYGYTF.